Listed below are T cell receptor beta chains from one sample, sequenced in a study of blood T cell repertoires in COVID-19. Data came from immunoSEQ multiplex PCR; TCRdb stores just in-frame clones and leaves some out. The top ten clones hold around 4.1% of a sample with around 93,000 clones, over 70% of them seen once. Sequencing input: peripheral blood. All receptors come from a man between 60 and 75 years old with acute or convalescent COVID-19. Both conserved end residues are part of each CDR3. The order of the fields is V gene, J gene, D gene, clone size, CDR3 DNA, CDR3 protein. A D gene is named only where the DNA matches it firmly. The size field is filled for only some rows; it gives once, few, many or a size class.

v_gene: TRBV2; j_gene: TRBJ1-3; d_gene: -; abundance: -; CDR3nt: TGTGCCAGCAGTGAGGGCAGAAGCGGAAACACCATATATTTT; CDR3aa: CASSEGRSGNTIYF
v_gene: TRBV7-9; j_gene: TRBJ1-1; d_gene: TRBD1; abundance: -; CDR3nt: TGTGCCAGCAGCCCAACAGGGGGCACTGAAGCTTTCTTT; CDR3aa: CASSPTGGTEAFF
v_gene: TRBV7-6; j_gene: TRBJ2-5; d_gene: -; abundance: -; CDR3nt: TGTGCCAGCAGCTCCCTCATCCAGGGCCCCCAAGAGACCCAGTACTTC; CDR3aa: CASSSLIQGPQETQYF
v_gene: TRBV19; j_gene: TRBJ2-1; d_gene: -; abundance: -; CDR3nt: TGTGCCAGTAGTGGCAACAGGGCGACGTACAATGAGCAGTTCTTC; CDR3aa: CASSGNRATYNEQFF
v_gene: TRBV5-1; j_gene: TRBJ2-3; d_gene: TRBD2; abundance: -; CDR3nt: TGCGCCAGCAGCTCGGGGGGGACTAGCACAGATACGCAGTATTTT; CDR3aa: CASSSGGTSTDTQYF
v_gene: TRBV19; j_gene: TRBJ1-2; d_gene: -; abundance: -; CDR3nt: TGTGCCAGTACCAACGGGGGAAGGGAGAATGGCTACACCTTC; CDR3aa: CASTNGGRENGYTF
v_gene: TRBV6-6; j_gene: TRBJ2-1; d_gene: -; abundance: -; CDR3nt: TGTGCCAGCAGCCTCAATGAGCAGTTCTTC; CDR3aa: CASSLNEQFF
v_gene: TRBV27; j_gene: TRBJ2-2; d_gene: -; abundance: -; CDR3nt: TGTGCCAGCAGTTTATCTCCCCTCCGGGTGGGGGAGCTGTTTTTT; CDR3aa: CASSLSPLRVGELFF
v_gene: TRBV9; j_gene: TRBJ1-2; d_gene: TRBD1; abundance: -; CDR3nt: TGTGCCAGCAGCGTGAGGACAGGGGGCTCTGCGGGCTACACCTTC; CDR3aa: CASSVRTGGSAGYTF
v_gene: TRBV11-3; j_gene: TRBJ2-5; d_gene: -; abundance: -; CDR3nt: TGTGCCAGCAGCTTGAGAGAGACCCAGTACTTC; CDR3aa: CASSLRETQYF
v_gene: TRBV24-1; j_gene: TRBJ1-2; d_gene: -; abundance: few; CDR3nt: TGTGCCACCACGAGCCCGGGGGGTGGCTACACCTTC; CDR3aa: CATTSPGGGYTF
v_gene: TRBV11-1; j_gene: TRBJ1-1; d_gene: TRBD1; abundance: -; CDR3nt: TGTGCCAGCAGTTTGGACAGGAGCACTGAAGCTTTCTTT; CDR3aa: CASSLDRSTEAFF
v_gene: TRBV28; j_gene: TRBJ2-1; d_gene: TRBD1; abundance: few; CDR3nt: TGTGCCAGCAGCCCGACAGGGTCCTACAATGAGCAGTTCTTC; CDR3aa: CASSPTGSYNEQFF
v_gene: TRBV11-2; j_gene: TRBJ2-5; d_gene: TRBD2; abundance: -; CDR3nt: TGTGCCAGTACCGGGACTAGCGGAACCATAAAAGAGACCCAGTACTTC; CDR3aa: CASTGTSGTIKETQYF
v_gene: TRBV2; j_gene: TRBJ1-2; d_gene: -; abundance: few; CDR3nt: TGTGCCAGCATTTCGGGAGGGTCACGGAACTATGGCTACACCTTC; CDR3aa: CASISGGSRNYGYTF
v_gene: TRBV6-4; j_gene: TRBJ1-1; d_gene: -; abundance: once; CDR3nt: TGTGCCAGCAGTGACAATTCCCGGGGCACTGAAGCTTTCTTT; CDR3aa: CASSDNSRGTEAFF
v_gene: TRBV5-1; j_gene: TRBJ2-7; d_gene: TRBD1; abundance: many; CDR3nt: TGCGCCAGCGGACACGGACAGGGGGCCTCGGGGGAGCAGTACTTC; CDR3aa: CASGHGQGASGEQYF
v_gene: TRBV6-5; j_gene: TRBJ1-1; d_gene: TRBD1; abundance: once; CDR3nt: TGTGCCAGCAGTTATTCCGACAGGGTTGGGGCTTTCTTT; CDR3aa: CASSYSDRVGAFF
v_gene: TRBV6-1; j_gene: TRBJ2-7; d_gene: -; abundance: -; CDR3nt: TGTGCCAGCAGTGAAGGATTGGCAGATTCCTACGAGCAGTACTTC; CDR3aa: CASSEGLADSYEQYF
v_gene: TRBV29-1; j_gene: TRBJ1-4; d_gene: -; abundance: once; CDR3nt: TGCAGCGTTGCTGGGGAGGCGGCGGATAATGAAAAACTGTTTTTT; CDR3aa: CSVAGEAADNEKLFF
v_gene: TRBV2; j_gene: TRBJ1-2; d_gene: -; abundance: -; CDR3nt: TGTGCCAGTCAAGCAGGGGATGGCTACACCTTC; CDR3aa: CASQAGDGYTF
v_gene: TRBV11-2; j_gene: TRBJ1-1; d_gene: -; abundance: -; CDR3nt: TGTGCCAGCAGCTCTCAGTCGAACACTGAAGCTTTCTTT; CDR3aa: CASSSQSNTEAFF
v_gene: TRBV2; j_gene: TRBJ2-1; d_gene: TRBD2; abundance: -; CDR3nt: TGTGCCGGCCGTGGACTAGACCAGGAGCAGTTCTTC; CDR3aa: CAGRGLDQEQFF
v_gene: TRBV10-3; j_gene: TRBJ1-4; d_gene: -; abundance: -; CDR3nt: TGTGCCATCAGTGAGTCGGCCACCGGGGAAATCAATGAAAAACTGTTTTTT; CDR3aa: CAISESATGEINEKLFF